This TCR beta chain was obtained from a study of shared clonotypes between healthy human individuals. Sorted-subset replicate PCRs used around 200 ng of genomic DNA. This amount corresponded to some 30,000 T cell genomes. Original data processing: ImmunoSEQ supplied junction-only sequences lacking quality scores, so filtering was different. Assay used: immunoSEQ multiplex PCR; TCRdb lists only in-frame clones, some missing. The V and J calls and clone size were taken over from that table, and D and trimming were inferred from the DNA. The sample has approximately 2.1 million clones; 93% are singletons. This CDR3 comprises 15 residues. The V and J ends lost 3 bases and 2 bases respectively, with 14 bases between them. The germline CDR1 and CDR2 sequences are MDHEN and SYDVKM.

Specimen: naive CD4+ T cells from PBMCs. The subset: CD45RA+ positively selected. The receptor was isolated from a man between 18 and 29 years old in good health. Some clones in this sample may be carry-over from other donors' samples. This sequence joins TRBV28 and TRBJ2-7, with D possibly TRBD2 on 6 matching bases. CDR3 residues: CASSFRRDLTYEQYF. The CDR3, as DNA: TGTGCCAGCAGTTTTCGGCGGGACTTGACCTACGAGCAGTACTTC.